These 13 T cell receptor beta chains were all obtained from the same sample, sequenced in a study of spatial heterogeneity in lung cancer. Study results and caveats: Counts of expanded alpha and beta TCRs within tumors tracked the tumor nonsynonymous mutation count.

Described time point: sample taken at primary tumor resection. Their antigen targets remain unknown. TCRdb called the 5' RACE reads again in MiXCR, with one record for every CDR3 protein. The repertoire holds fewer than 15,000 distinct CDR3 sequences, with around 5.9% as singletons. This material consisted of lung tumor tissue, taken at surgery. The receptor set was obtained from a female donor with early-stage non-small cell lung cancer.

This clonotype was seen many times. The library was prepared for alpha chains; this beta chain is a stray read, so its frequency means little. Written as DNA, the CDR3 is TGTGCCAGCAGCTTAGGCCCCACAGGAAACACCATATATTTT. The encoded protein is CASSLGPTGNTIYF. The rearrangement uses TRBV7-6 and TRBJ1-3; D unresolved. This CDR3 spans 14 amino acids. The germline CDR1 and CDR2 sequences are SGHVS and FNYEAQ. Trimming left V 1 base short and J 4 bases short, with 8 bases between.

This clonotype was seen repeatedly, ten times or more. The library was designed around alpha chains, so this beta chain is a stray read whose abundance carries little weight. V usage is TRBV4-1 and J usage is TRBJ1-5; 9 nucleotides agree with TRBD1. Trimming removed 0 bases from V and 6 bases from J; junction bases left unmatched: 9. In germline, CDR1 is MGHRA, CDR2 YSYEKL. The CDR3 length is 17 residues. CDR3 DNA sequence: TGCGCCAGCAGCCAAGAAGCTCGGGACAGGGAAGCTCAGCCCCAGCATTTT. Translation: CASSQEARDREAQPQHF.

Many counts were recorded for this clonotype. Found in a library prepared for alpha chains, this beta chain is an off-target read, and its abundance has little meaning. This sequence joins TRBV20-1 and TRBJ2-3; D gene uncertain. The germline V gene has CDR1 DFQATT and CDR2 SNEGSKA (reference sequence). Trimming removed 6 bases at V and 5 bases at J, with 12 bases between. The CDR3 covers 12 residues. The CDR3 sequence: CSALAGRDTQYF. The CDR3 region has the DNA TGCAGTGCCCTTGCAGGAAGAGATACGCAGTATTTT.

This clonotype qualifies as medium-sized (0.01 to 0.1%). Found in a library prepared for alpha chains, this beta chain is an off-target read, and its abundance has little meaning. This chain joins TRBV7-2 and TRBJ1-3; the match to TRBD1 covers 7 bases. V shed 5 bases, J shed 0 bases, and the junction held 4 bases outside the gene matches. The CDR3 consists of 15 residues. CDR1 is SGHTA, CDR2 FQGNSA, per germline. CDR3 sequence (DNA): TGTGCCAGCAGCCAGGGACAGCTCTCTGGAAACACCATATATTTT. It yields the protein CASSQGQLSGNTIYF.

This clonotype was seen ten or more times. This beta chain is off target for a library built for alpha chains, so its abundance means little. The chain links TRBV5-6 to TRBJ2-2; 8 bases are a match to TRBD2. The CDR3 is 15 amino acids. J lost 4 bases, V lost 1 base, and 3 bases had no gene match. Germline V gene sequence: CDR1 SGHDT, CDR2 YYEEEE. CDR3 protein: CASSLPGGGTGELFF. CDR3 nucleotides: TGTGCCAGCAGCTTGCCCGGGGGGGGCACCGGGGAGCTGTTTTTT.

This clonotype is medium-sized (0.01 to 0.1%) within its sample. This beta chain is an unintended read in a library built for alpha chains; its size means little. The V gene is TRBV6-5, the J gene TRBJ1-1; D may be TRBD1 (6 bases). The germline V gene has CDR1 MNHEY and CDR2 SVGAGI. V was cut by 4 bases and J by 7 bases, with 25 bases left in between. This CDR3 spans 17 amino acids. In DNA form, the CDR3 reads TGTGCCAGCAGTTTTTTAACACAGGGTTTTCAAAAAAATGAAGCTTTCTTT. As protein: CASSFLTQGFQKNEAFF.

To note about this clonotype: This beta chain is a stray sequence in a library constructed for alpha chains; its clone size is not meaningful. The V gene is TRBV12-3 or TRBV12-4, the J gene TRBJ1-4; no clear D gene. V was clipped by 2 bases and J by 4 bases, with 5 bases between them. The CDR3 covers 13 residues. The CDR3 bases are TGTGCCAGCAGTTTAAGTGGTAATGAAAAACTGTTTTTT. Translation gives CASSLSGNEKLFF.

Concerning this clonotype itself: Since the library was made to target alpha chains, this beta chain is a stray read and its abundance is not meaningful. V is TRBV20-1 and J is TRBJ2-7; D is perhaps TRBD2 (5 bases). V lost 1 base, J lost 4 bases, and 5 bases lay in between. Germline CDR1 is DFQATT and CDR2 is SNEGSKA (reference sequence). The CDR3 has 11 amino acids. The DNA of the CDR3 is TGCAGTGCTAGAGCGGGGTACGAGCAGTACTTC. Encoded protein: CSARAGYEQYF.

This clonotype was counted at least ten times. With the library built for alpha chains, this beta chain is off target and its frequency is not meaningful. The chain combines TRBV29-1 with TRBJ2-7; 7 bases match TRBD2. V gave up 8 bases and J gave up 0 bases; unmatched junction bases: 10. CDR1 and CDR2 from the germline V gene are SQVTM and ANQGSEA. The CDR3 totals 14 residues. For the CDR3, the DNA is TGCAGCACCCGGGGGGACGGGAGCTCCTACGAGCAGTACTTC. The encoded protein is CSTRGDGSSYEQYF.

This clonotype was counted many times. With the library built for alpha chains, this beta chain is off target and its frequency is not meaningful. The chain has TRBV5-1 and TRBJ1-2; 7 bases are shared with TRBD1. The CDR3 runs to 13 residues. Germline V CDR1 and CDR2: SGHRS, YFSETQ. Trimming removed 4 bases from V and 6 bases from J; junction bases left unmatched: 6. As DNA, the CDR3 is TGCGCCAGCAGCCGCCGGGACAGCAATGGCTACACCTTC. Translating gives CASSRRDSNGYTF.

This clonotype has a count of ten or more. The library was built for alpha chains, so this beta chain is an off-target read and its size means little. The chain has TRBV11-2 and TRBJ2-7, with D hard to call. The CDR3 length is 13 residues. Trimming took off 5 bases at V and 4 bases at J, with 12 bases between the two ends. Per the germline V gene, CDR1 is SGHAT and CDR2 is FQNNGV. CDR3 sequence (DNA): TGTGCCAGCAGCCCGACAAATGGTTACGAGCAGTACTTC. It yields the protein CASSPTNGYEQYF.

This clonotype was recorded at least ten times. A library prepared for alpha chains yielded this beta chain as an off-target read; its size is of little meaning. V gene TRBV19 combines with J gene TRBJ2-2; D may be TRBD1 (6 bases). V lost 5 bases to trimming and J lost 7 bases, with 17 bases between them. Germline V gives CDR1 LNHDA, CDR2 SQIVND (reference sequence). The CDR3 consists of 15 residues. Written as DNA, the CDR3 is TGTGCCAGTAGTCCTAACAGGGTGTGGAGCGGGGAGCTGTTTTTT. It codes for CASSPNRVWSGELFF. The variable domain in full, with the rest retrieved from reference TRBV19 and TRBJ2-2, is DGGITQSPKYLFRKEGQNVTLSCEQNLNHDAMYWYRQDPGQGLRLIYYSQIVNDFQKGDIAEGYSVSREKKESFPLTVTSAQKNPTAFYLCASSPNRVWSGELFFGEGSRLTVL.

This clonotype occurred many times. A library prepared for alpha chains yielded this beta chain as an off-target read; its size is of little meaning. The chain carries TRBV5-5 and TRBJ2-3; D ambiguous. V lost 1 base to trimming and J lost 2 bases, with 8 bases between them. The CDR3 has 14 amino acids. Germline lookup yields CDR1 SGHKS and CDR2 YYEKEE (reference sequence). The CDR3 DNA sequence: TGTGCCAGCAGCTTGTCCTACTACACAGATACGCAGTATTTT. Protein: CASSLSYYTDTQYF. The full variable domain, in which reference TRBV5-5 and TRBJ2-3 provide the parts outside the CDR3, is DAGVTQSPTHLIKTRGQQVTLRCSPISGHKSVSWYQQVLGQGPQFIFQYYEKEERGRGNFPDRFSARQFPNYSSELNVNALLLGDSALYLCASSLSYYTDTQYFGPGTRLTVL.